A selection of T cell receptor beta chains follows, all from one sample in a study of cytomegalovirus exposure and HLA in healthy donors. Repertoires were generated with immunoSEQ multiplex PCR, while TCRdb's copy carries only in-frame clones and drops some. Recorded for this sample: about 88,000 clones. Sequenced sample: PBMCs. The receptors originated from a girl aged 10 to 17 in good health and CMV-seropositive. Both conserved end residues are part of each CDR3. Fields, in order: V gene, D gene, J gene, clone size, CDR3 protein, CDR3 DNA. D genes are given only for firm matches. Only some rows state a clone size, as once, few, many or a class for expanded clones.

TRBV7-3	.	TRBJ2-3	.	CASSFQGTDTQYF	TGTGCCAGCAGCTTTCAGGGGACAGATACGCAGTATTTT
TRBV9	TRBD1	TRBJ2-7	.	CASSVDRDRPSYEQYF	TGTGCCAGCAGCGTTGACCGGGACAGGCCCTCCTACGAGCAGTACTTC
TRBV10-3	.	TRBJ1-2	.	CAISRQESNYGYTF	TGTGCCATCAGCAGACAGGAGTCTAACTATGGCTACACCTTC
TRBV5-1	TRBD1	TRBJ1-2	.	CASSIDREVYGYTF	TGCGCCAGCAGCATCGACAGGGAGGTCTATGGCTACACCTTC
TRBV18	TRBD1	TRBJ1-5	.	CASSAQTGSGNQPQHF	TGTGCCAGCTCAGCCCAGACAGGGAGTGGCAATCAGCCCCAGCATTTT
TRBV2	.	TRBJ2-7	.	CASLRGKGHYEQYF	TGTGCCAGCCTCCGGGGGAAAGGCCACTACGAGCAGTACTTC
TRBV9	.	TRBJ1-1	.	CASSAAGVTEAFF	TGTGCCAGCAGCGCCGCAGGGGTTACTGAAGCTTTCTTT
TRBV5-1	TRBD2	TRBJ2-7	.	CASSLSGLAGGSYEQYF	TGCGCCAGCAGCTTGTCGGGTCTAGCGGGGGGATCCTACGAGCAGTACTTC
TRBV4-3	TRBD1	TRBJ2-7	.	CASSQDVQGFYEQYF	TGCGCCAGCAGCCAAGATGTACAGGGGTTCTACGAGCAGTACTTC
TRBV10-3	.	TRBJ1-5	.	CAISGYNQPQHF	TGTGCCATCTCGGGATACAATCAGCCCCAGCATTTT
TRBV15	.	TRBJ2-3	.	CATSRDRVDTQYF	TGTGCCACCAGCAGAGATCGGGTAGATACGCAGTATTTT
TRBV4-3	.	TRBJ2-1	.	CASSQGGGQHNEQFF	TGCGCCAGCAGCCAAGGTGGAGGGCAGCACAATGAGCAGTTCTTC
TRBV19	.	TRBJ2-7	.	CASSIVGGYEQYF	TGTGCCAGTAGTATCGTGGGAGGCTACGAGCAGTACTTC
TRBV5-6	.	TRBJ1-2	.	CASSLEQQNYGYTF	TGTGCCAGCAGCTTGGAACAGCAGAACTATGGCTACACCTTC
TRBV25-1	TRBD2	TRBJ2-1	.	CASSGGLGSYNEQFF	TGTGCCAGCAGTGGGGGACTAGGAAGCTACAATGAGCAGTTCTTC
TRBV2	TRBD1	TRBJ2-5	.	CASSEHTGGETQYF	TGTGCCAGCAGTGAACATACAGGGGGGGAGACCCAGTACTTC
TRBV9	.	TRBJ2-1	.	CASSIRQDSYNEQFF	TGTGCCAGCAGCATCCGACAGGACTCCTACAATGAGCAGTTCTTC
TRBV14	.	TRBJ2-1	.	CASSQGGLEQFF	TGTGCCAGCAGCCAAGGGGGCCTTGAGCAGTTCTTC
TRBV28	.	TRBJ2-5	.	CASSKNLARRQEETQYF	TGTGCCAGCAGTAAGAATCTAGCCCGGAGACAGGAAGAGACCCAGTACTTC
TRBV4-1	TRBD1	TRBJ1-2	.	CASSQATGGYGYTF	TGCGCCAGCAGCCAAGCAACAGGGGGATATGGCTACACCTTC
TRBV7-9	TRBD1	TRBJ1-1	.	CASSLARTGNTEAFF	TGTGCCAGCAGCTTAGCACGGACAGGGAACACTGAAGCTTTCTTT
TRBV12-5	.	TRBJ1-4	.	CASAWTWEKLFF	TGTGCTAGTGCCTGGACTTGGGAAAAACTGTTTTTT
TRBV25-1	TRBD1	TRBJ1-6	.	CASSPATGNLSPLHF	TGTGCCAGCAGTCCTGCGACAGGGAATCTTTCACCCCTCCACTTT
TRBV9	.	TRBJ2-7	.	CASSVAGGGTYEQYF	TGTGCCAGCAGCGTAGCTGGGGGGGGCACCTACGAGCAGTACTTC
TRBV4-1	.	TRBJ1-5	.	CASSQGGGNNQPQHF	TGCGCCAGCAGCCAAGGGGGGGGGAACAATCAGCCCCAGCATTTT
TRBV29-1	.	TRBJ1-1	medium-sized	CSVELYGGNTEAFF	TGCAGCGTTGAATTGTATGGCGGGAACACTGAAGCTTTCTTT
TRBV5-1	TRBD2	TRBJ2-2	.	CASSLVLAGAGELFF	TGCGCCAGCAGCTTGGTTCTAGCGGGGGCCGGGGAGCTGTTTTTT
TRBV7-9	.	TRBJ1-1	.	CASSLIAMNTEAFF	TGTGCCAGCAGCTTAATCGCGATGAACACTGAAGCTTTCTTT
TRBV4-2	TRBD1	TRBJ1-5	.	CASSQWGHRGRRVNQPQHF	TGTGCCAGCAGCCAATGGGGGCACAGGGGGCGAAGGGTCAATCAGCCCCAGCATTTT
TRBV6-6	TRBD1	TRBJ1-1	.	CASTGGRNTEAFF	TGTGCCAGCACAGGGGGCCGGAACACTGAAGCTTTCTTT
TRBV21-1	.	TRBJ2-5	.	CASSPRGGVQETQYF	TGTGCCAGCAGCCCGCGGGGGGGGGTCCAAGAGACCCAGTACTTC
TRBV29-1	.	TRBJ1-1	.	CSVVTAVNTEAFF	TGCAGCGTTGTTACCGCAGTGAACACTGAAGCTTTCTTT